This T cell receptor beta chain was recorded in a study of blood T cell repertoires in COVID-19. In the study overall: The United States, Italy and Spain supplied acute and convalescent COVID-19 samples. PBMCs, B-cell-depleted T cells, or T cells provided the cDNA or gDNA that made up the material.

Generated by immunoSEQ multiplex PCR, the TCRdb table keeps only in-frame clones and is missing some. The sample consists of 250,000 to 300,000 clones, around 86% of them appearing once. Material: peripheral blood. The clonotype comes from a woman aged 60-70 years with active or convalescent COVID-19.

DNA for the CDR3: TGTGCCAGCAGTGGACAAGGGACAGCTCCCAATGAAAAACTGTTTTTT. Translation: CASSGQGTAPNEKLFF. The J gene is TRBJ1-4, the V gene TRBV28; 7 positions agree with TRBD1. Germline trimming cut 5 bases from V and 5 bases from J; bases unmatched to any gene: 11. The CDR3 consists of 16 residues. CDR1 MDHEN and CDR2 SYDVKM come from the germline V gene.